This section outlines one T cell receptor beta chain sequence together with its context. What it binds is not known. This CDR3 has 17 residues. The V gene's germline CDR1 is SEHNR and CDR2 FQNEAQ (reference sequence). Here immunoSEQ multiplex PCR was the method, and the copy in TCRdb shows in-frame clones only, minus some. The repertoire holds some 62,000 clones, with about four fifths as singletons. This entry comes from a study of OX40 agonist ivuxolimab in advanced cancers. Study-wide context: Every 2 weeks, ivuxolimab was infused into the patients intravenously at between 0.01 and 10 mg/kg. Three dose-escalation patients had partial responses: one with hepatocellular carcinoma and two with cutaneous melanoma. Whole-study results and caveats: The average count of expanded clones was higher among CD8+ T cells than among CD4+. At doses 0.1 to 3.0 mg/kg, CD4+ and CD8+ clones expanded.

This material consisted of CD4+ or CD8+ T cells sorted from blood, taken in a trial of the OX40 agonist ivuxolimab. The receptor comes from an adult with an advanced solid tumor such as melanoma, head and neck, liver or kidney cancer. The chain has TRBV7-9 and TRBJ2-6, with 7 bases aligning to TRBD1. CDR3 coding DNA: TGTGCAATAGAGACATGGGGGACAGACTCTGGGGCCAACGTCCTGACTTTC. Amino acid sequence: CAIETWGTDSGANVLTF.